The 17 T cell receptor beta chains given below trace back to one sample, sequenced in a study of radiation and T cells in renal cell carcinoma. The time point is: blood 2 weeks post-SBRT. Treatment described: 15 Gy SBRT to primary tumor, nephrectomy 4 weeks later. Some clones are missing from TCRdb's copy, which holds only in-frame ones; the method was immunoSEQ multiplex PCR. The data show under 150,000 clones, 70% to 90% seen once. Sample: blood, taken from a patient whose treatment included radiotherapy and nephrectomy. Receptors were obtained from a woman aged 55-69 years with renal cell carcinoma.

Here the CDR3 reads CASSQDQSHSGANVLTF. DNA of the CDR3: TGCGCCAGCAGCCAAGATCAGTCCCACTCTGGGGCCAACGTCCTGACTTTC. The chain links TRBV4-3 to TRBJ2-6; D not resolved. With 0 bases removed from V and 0 bases from J, the gap between germline ends came to 9 bases. CDR1 and CDR2 (germline): LGHNA, YSLEER. The CDR3 contains 17 residues.

This chain uses TRBV7-9 with TRBJ2-7; 7 nucleotides align to TRBD1. This CDR3 comprises 14 residues. CDR1 is SEHNR and CDR2 is FQNEAQ in the germline V gene (reference sequence). Trimming removed 4 bases from V and 2 bases from J; junction bases left unmatched: 5. The chain's CDR3 is CASSSTGTTYEQYF. The CDR3 bases are TGTGCCAGCAGCTCGACAGGGACCACCTACGAGCAGTACTTC.

CDR3 in DNA: TGTGCCAGCAGCTTAGATCTGGACAGGGGGCTTCGGTCCGAGCAGTACTTC. Amino acid sequence: CASSLDLDRGLRSEQYF. V usage is TRBV11-2 and J usage is TRBJ2-7, with 11 nucleotides matching TRBD1. This CDR3 is built from 17 residues. Germline loops: CDR1 SGHAT, CDR2 FQNNGV. With V trimmed by 0 bases and J by 6 bases, 10 bases remained unmatched.

Regarding this clone: Because the CDR3's place on the DNA is in doubt, the DNA is left out and the CDR3 is given as listed by TCRdb. V and J are TRBV11-2 and TRBJ1-1. CDR1 SGHAT and CDR2 FQNNGV come from the germline V gene. Termini included, the CDR3 measures 15 amino acids. CDR3 residues: CASSFGPGRDTEAFF.

The chain carries TRBV19 and TRBJ1-3, with D uncertain. Deletions cut 7 bases from V and 0 bases from J, with 10 bases between. The CDR3 is made up of 14 amino acids. CDR1 is LNHDA and CDR2 is SQIVND in the germline V gene (reference sequence). This CDR3 reads CASTGLISGNTIYF. In nucleotides, the CDR3 is TGTGCCAGTACCGGACTGATCTCTGGAAACACCATATATTTT.

V usage is TRBV5-1 and J usage is TRBJ1-1, with TRBD1 matching over 10 bases. CDR3 length: 16 residues. With V trimmed by 4 bases and J by 0 bases, 6 bases remained unmatched. Germline values: CDR1 SGHRS, CDR2 YFSETQ. The chain's CDR3 is CASSDPGQGMNTEAFF. In DNA form, the CDR3 reads TGCGCCAGCAGCGATCCGGGACAGGGGATGAACACTGAAGCTTTCTTT.

The gene calls are TRBV6-5 and TRBJ1-1, with D maybe TRBD1 (6 bases). Trimming took 5 bases from V and 4 from J, leaving 14 bases between them. The CDR3 loop spans 14 amino acids. Germline values: CDR1 MNHEY, CDR2 SVGAGI. The CDR3 nucleotides are TGTGCCAGCAGTACTCAGGGGTTGGGCACTGAAGCTTTCTTT. This encodes CASSTQGLGTEAFF.

V usage is TRBV5-6 and J usage is TRBJ1-5; possible D gene TRBD1, 5 bases. V shed 2 bases and J shed 4 bases, with 22 bases lying between them. Per the germline V gene, CDR1 is SGHDT and CDR2 is YYEEEE. CDR3 length: 18 residues. Written as DNA, the CDR3 is TGTGCCAGCAGCTTAACGACGGGAGGGGTGGGTATGAATCAGCCCCAGCATTTT. It yields the protein CASSLTTGGVGMNQPQHF.

The gene calls are TRBV5-6 and TRBJ1-6; perhaps TRBD1 as D (6 bases). Germline assignment: CDR1 SGHDT and CDR2 YYEEEE. This CDR3 contains 15 residues. The V and J ends lost 3 bases and 7 bases respectively, with 14 bases between them. The DNA of the CDR3 is TGTGCCAGCAGCTACAGGGAATCGAGGAATTCACCCCTCCACTTT. Residues: CASSYRESRNSPLHF. The full variable domain, with the rest looked up from reference TRBV5-6 and TRBJ1-6, is DAGVTQSPTHLIKTRGQQVTLRCSPKSGHDTVSWYQQALGQGPQFIFQYYEEEERQRGNFPDRFSGHQFPNYSSELNVNALLLGDSALYLCASSYRESRNSPLHFGNGTRLTVT.

V is TRBV21-1 and J is TRBJ1-5. TRBV21-1 is listed as a pseudogene. The CDR3 runs to 15 residues. The CDR3 DNA reads TGTGCCAGCAGCAAAGCGCTCATAAACAATCAGCCCCAGCATTTT. Translated, it gives CASSKALINNQPQHF.

This clone was seen a handful of times. DNA of the CDR3: TGTGCCAGCGGCCCGACAGGATCGCAGGGTGCGAATGGCTACACCTTC. This sequence encodes CASGPTGSQGANGYTF. This chain links TRBV7-9 with TRBJ1-2, with a tentative D call TRBD1 (6 bases). Looked up from germline, CDR1 is SEHNR and CDR2 is FQNEAQ (reference sequence). Between the trimmed V and J ends, which lost 8 bases and 6 bases, there was a span of 25 bases. This CDR3 spans 16 amino acids. The full variable domain, completed using reference TRBV7-9 and TRBJ1-2, is DTGVSQNPRHKITKRGQNVTFRCDPISEHNRLYWYRQTLGQGPEFLTYFQNEAQLEKSRLLSDRFSAERPKGSFSTLEIQRTEQGDSAMYLCASGPTGSQGANGYTFGSGTRLTVV.

V gene TRBV6-1 combines with J gene TRBJ2-4; D perhaps matches TRBD2 (6 bases). The CDR3 runs 14 residues. In germline, CDR1 is MNHNS, CDR2 SASEGT. Deletions cut 1 base from V and 6 bases from J, with 10 bases between. The CDR3 protein is CASSEGLGGNIQYF. CDR3 bases: TGTGCCAGCAGTGAAGGACTGGGAGGAAACATTCAGTACTTC.

This chain links TRBV7-2 with TRBJ1-1; weak D call: TRBD1 (5 bases). V shed 4 bases and J shed 10 bases, with 19 bases lying between them. The CDR3 is made up of 14 amino acids. The V gene's germline CDR1 is SGHTA and CDR2 FQGNSA. CDR3 DNA sequence: TGTGCCAGCAGCTCCTCTTCCGGGACCGTCCTAGCTTTCTTT. Translated, it gives CASSSSSGTVLAFF. The full variable domain, its missing parts supplied by reference TRBV7-2 and TRBJ1-1, is GAGVSQSPSNKVTEKGKDVELRCDPISGHTALYWYRQSLGQGLEFLIYFQGNSAPDKSGLPSDRFSAERTGGSVSTLTIQRTQQEDSAVYLCASSSSSGTVLAFFGQGTRLTVV.

This chain connects TRBV7-9 to TRBJ1-2, with a weak D call TRBD1 (6 bases). With 6 bases removed from V and 0 bases from J, the gap between germline ends came to 14 bases. The CDR3 length is 15 residues. Germline CDR1 SEHNR, CDR2 FQNEAQ (reference sequence). The CDR3 loop reads CASSAVGAPNYGYTF. CDR3 coding DNA: TGTGCCAGCAGTGCAGTGGGGGCTCCTAACTATGGCTACACCTTC.

J is TRBJ1-4 and V is TRBV19; 7 bases map to TRBD1. The V gene's germline CDR1 is LNHDA and CDR2 SQIVND (reference sequence). The CDR3 is 13 residues long. With V trimmed by 5 bases and J by 6 bases, 3 bases remained unmatched. The CDR3 DNA sequence: TGTGCCAGTAGTGGGACAGATTATGAAAAACTGTTTTTT. It specifies CASSGTDYEKLFF.

The gene calls are TRBV6-1 and TRBJ2-3, with 8 bases fitting TRBD2. V lost 9 bases and J lost 2; bases outside the gene matches: 10. CDR1 and CDR2 from the germline V gene are MNHNS and SASEGT. The CDR3 is 15 amino acids. The CDR3 is CASILSGTTTDTQYF. DNA for the CDR3: TGTGCCAGTATTCTTAGCGGGACGACCACAGATACGCAGTATTTT.

The chain has TRBV19 and TRBJ1-1, with TRBD1 matching 7 bases. The V and J ends lost 0 bases and 3 bases, in that order; junction bases with no gene match: 4. The CDR3 has 15 residues. Germline CDR1 and CDR2: LNHDA and SQIVND (reference sequence). The CDR3 sequence is CASSIEARGDTEAFF. The CDR3 DNA sequence: TGTGCCAGTAGTATAGAAGCCAGGGGGGACACTGAAGCTTTCTTT.